The TCR beta chain described here comes from a study of CD8 T cells in Susac syndrome. CDR3 length equals 12 residues. Germline V gene sequence: CDR1 SNHLY, CDR2 FYNNEI. The ends were cut back, 11 bases at V and 1 base at J, with 11 bases in the middle. CD8+ and CD4+ T cells circulating in blood were sequenced for TCR beta. The study used treatment-naive patients who had stable or active relapsing-remitting disease as multiple sclerosis controls. TEMRA cells were FACS-enriched, while CD8+ and CD4+ T cells were negatively isolated. An input of 0.5 to 1 ug of RNA was subjected to reverse transcription using random hexamers. Amplification of the TCR beta CDR3 was carried out by immunoSEQ multiplex PCR, which spanned a total of 54 Vbeta and 13 Jbeta segments. In TCRdb, the immunoSEQ multiplex PCR reads were re-called with MiXCR into one record per CDR3 protein. The sample contains about 210,000 distinct CDR3 sequences, 85% to 95% of which appear only once.

This clonotype was obtained from a human donor with multiple sclerosis. The sequencing input was CD4+ T cells from PBMCs. The chain employs TRBV2 and TRBJ2-5; D may be TRBD2 (5 bases). CDR3 in DNA: TGTGCCGGCCGGGGAATCCAAGAGACCCAGTACTTC. Translation: CAGRGIQETQYF.